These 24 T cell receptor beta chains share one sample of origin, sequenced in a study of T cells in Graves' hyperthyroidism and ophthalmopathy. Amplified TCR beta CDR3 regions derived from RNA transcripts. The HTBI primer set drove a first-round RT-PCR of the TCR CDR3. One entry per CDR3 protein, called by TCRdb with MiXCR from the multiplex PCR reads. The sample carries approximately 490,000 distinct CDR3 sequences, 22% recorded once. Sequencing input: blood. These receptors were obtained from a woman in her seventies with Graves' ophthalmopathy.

This CDR3 is CASSQEGGRVTDTQYF. The DNA of the CDR3 is TGCGCCAGCAGCCAAGAGGGCGGGAGGGTGACAGATACGCAGTATTTT. The J gene is TRBJ2-3, the V gene TRBV4-3; TRBD2 matches 9 bases. The CDR3 sequence is 16 residues long. V trimming: 0 bases; J trimming: 3 bases; junction bases outside the gene matches: 4. Germline CDR1 is LGHNA and CDR2 is YSLEER.

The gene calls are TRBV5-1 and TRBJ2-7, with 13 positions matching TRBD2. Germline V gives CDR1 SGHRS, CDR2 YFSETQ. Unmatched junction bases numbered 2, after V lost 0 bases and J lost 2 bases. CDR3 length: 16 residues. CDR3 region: CASSLAGTSGAYEQYF. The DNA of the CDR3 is TGCGCCAGCAGCTTGGCCGGGACTAGCGGGGCCTACGAGCAGTACTTC.

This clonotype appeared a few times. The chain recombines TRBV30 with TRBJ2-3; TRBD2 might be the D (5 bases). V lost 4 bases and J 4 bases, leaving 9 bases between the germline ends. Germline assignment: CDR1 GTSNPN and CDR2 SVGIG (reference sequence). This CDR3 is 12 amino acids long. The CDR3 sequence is CAWTIGADTQYF. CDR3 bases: TGTGCCTGGACCATCGGGGCAGATACGCAGTATTTT.

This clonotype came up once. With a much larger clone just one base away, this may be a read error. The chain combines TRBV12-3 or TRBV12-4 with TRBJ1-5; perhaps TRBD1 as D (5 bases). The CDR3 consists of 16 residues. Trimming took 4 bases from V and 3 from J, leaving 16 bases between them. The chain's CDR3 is CASSSGSPVNNQPQHF. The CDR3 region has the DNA TGTGCCAGCAGTTCAGGGAGCCCCGTTAACAATCAGCCCCAGCATTTT.

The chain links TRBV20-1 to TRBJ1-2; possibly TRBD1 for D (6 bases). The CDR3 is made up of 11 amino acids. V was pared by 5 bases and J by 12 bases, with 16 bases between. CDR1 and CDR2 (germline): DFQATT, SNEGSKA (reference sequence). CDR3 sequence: CSARAGVYDTF. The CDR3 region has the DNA TGCAGTGCTCGGGCAGGGGTATACGACACCTTC.

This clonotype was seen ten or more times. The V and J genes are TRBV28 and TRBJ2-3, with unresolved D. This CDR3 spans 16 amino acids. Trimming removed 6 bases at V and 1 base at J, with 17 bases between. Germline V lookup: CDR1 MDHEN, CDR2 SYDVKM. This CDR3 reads CASSDDLLAGTDTQYF. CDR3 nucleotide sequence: TGTGCCAGCAGCGATGACCTGTTAGCCGGCACAGATACGCAGTATTTT.

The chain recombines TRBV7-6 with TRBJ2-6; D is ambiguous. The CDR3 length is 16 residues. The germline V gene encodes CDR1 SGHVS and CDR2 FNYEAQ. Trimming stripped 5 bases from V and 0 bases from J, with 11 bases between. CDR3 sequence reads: CASSPRRVSGANVLTF. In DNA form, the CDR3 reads TGTGCCAGCAGCCCCCGAAGAGTCTCTGGGGCCAACGTCCTGACTTTC.

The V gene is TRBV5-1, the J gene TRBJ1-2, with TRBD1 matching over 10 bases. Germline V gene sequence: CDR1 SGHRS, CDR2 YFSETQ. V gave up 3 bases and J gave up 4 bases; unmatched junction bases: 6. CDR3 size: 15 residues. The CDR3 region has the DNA TGCGCCAGCAGCTGGACAGGACAGGGGGGCTATGGCTACACCTTC. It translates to CASSWTGQGGYGYTF.

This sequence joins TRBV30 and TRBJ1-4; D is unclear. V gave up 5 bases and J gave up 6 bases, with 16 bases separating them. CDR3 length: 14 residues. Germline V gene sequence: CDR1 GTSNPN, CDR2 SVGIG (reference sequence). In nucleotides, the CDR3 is TGTGCCTGGGGCCTGTCCGGGCCGTATGAAAAACTGTTTTTT. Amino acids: CAWGLSGPYEKLFF.

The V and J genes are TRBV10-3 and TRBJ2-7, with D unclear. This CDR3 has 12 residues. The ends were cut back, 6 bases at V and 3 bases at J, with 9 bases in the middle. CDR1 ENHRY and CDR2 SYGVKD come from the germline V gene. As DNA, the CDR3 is TGTGCCATCAGGGAAATAGGCTACGAGCAGTACTTC. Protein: CAIREIGYEQYF.

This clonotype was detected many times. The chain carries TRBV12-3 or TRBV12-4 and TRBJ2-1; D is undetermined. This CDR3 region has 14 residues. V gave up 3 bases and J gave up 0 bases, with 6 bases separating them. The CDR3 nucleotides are TGTGCCAGCAGTTTCATAAGCTCCTACAATGAGCAGTTCTTC. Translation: CASSFISSYNEQFF.

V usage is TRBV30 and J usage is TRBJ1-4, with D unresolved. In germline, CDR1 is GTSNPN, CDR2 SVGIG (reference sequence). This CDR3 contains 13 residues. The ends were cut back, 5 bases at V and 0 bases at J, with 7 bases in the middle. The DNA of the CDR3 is TGTGCCTGGCAGCTCACAACTAATGAAAAACTGTTTTTT. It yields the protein CAWQLTTNEKLFF.

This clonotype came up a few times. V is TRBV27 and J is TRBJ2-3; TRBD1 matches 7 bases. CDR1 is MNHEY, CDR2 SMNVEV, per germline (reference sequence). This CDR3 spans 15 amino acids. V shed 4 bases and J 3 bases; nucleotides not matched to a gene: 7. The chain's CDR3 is CASSSGQARTDTQYF. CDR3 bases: TGTGCCAGCAGTTCCGGACAGGCCCGGACAGATACGCAGTATTTT.

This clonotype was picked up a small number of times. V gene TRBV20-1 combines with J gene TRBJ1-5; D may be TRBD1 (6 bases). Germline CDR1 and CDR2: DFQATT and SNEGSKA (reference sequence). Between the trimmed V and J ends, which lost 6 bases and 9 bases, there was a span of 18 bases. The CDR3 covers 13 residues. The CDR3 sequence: CSAGGAGDRPQHF. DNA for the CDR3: TGCAGTGCCGGGGGGGCAGGGGACCGGCCCCAGCATTTT.

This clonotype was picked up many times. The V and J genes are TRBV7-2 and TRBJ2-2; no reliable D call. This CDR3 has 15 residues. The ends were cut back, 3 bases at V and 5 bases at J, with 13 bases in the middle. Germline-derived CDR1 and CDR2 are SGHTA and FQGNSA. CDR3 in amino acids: CASSLTASKTGELFF. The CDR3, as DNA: TGTGCCAGCAGCTTGACGGCTTCCAAGACCGGGGAGCTGTTTTTT.

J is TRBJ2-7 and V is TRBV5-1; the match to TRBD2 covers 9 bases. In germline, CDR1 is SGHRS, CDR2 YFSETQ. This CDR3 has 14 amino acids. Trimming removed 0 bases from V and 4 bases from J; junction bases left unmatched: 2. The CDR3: CASSLVAGVYEQYF. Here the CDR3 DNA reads TGCGCCAGCAGCTTGGTAGCGGGAGTTTACGAGCAGTACTTC.

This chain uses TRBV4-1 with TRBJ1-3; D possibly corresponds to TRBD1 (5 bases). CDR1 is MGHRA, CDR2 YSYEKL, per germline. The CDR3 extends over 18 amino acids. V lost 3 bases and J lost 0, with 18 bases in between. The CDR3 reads CASSHDEGRKNSGNTIYF. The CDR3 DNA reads TGCGCCAGCAGCCATGACGAGGGACGGAAGAACTCTGGAAACACCATATATTTT.

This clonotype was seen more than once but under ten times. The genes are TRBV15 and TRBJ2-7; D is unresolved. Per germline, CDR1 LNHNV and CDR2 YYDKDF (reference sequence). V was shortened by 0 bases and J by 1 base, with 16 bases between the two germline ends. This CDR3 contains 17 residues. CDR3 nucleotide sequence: TGTGCCACCAGCAGAGATCGAGGCTCCCTATCATCCTACGAGCAGTACTTC. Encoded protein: CATSRDRGSLSSYEQYF.

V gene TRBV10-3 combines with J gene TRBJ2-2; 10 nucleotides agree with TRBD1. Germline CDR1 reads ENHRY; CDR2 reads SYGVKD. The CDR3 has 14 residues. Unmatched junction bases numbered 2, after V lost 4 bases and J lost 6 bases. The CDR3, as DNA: TGTGCCATCAGTGTGGACAGGGGGGCCGGGGAGCTGTTTTTT. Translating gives CAISVDRGAGELFF.

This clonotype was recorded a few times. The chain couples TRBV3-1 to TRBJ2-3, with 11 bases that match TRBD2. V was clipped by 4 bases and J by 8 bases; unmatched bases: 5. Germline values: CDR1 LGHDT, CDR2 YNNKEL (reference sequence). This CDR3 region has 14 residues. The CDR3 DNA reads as TGTGCCAGCAGCCCCGGACTAGCGGGCCGTACGCAGTATTTT. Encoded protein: CASSPGLAGRTQYF.

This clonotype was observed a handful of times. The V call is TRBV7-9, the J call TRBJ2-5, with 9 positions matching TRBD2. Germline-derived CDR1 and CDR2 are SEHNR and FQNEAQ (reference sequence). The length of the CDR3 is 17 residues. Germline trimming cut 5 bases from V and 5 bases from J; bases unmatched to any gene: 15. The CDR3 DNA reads TGTGCCAGCAGCCGGCTCCCGGGACTAGCATTAGATGAGACCCAGTACTTC. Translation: CASSRLPGLALDETQYF.

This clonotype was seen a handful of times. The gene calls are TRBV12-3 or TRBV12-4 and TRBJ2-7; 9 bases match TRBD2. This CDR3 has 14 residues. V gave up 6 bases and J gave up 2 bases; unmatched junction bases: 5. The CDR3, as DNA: TGTGCCAGCAGACCTAGCGGGACAACCTACGAGCAGTACTTC. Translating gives CASRPSGTTYEQYF.

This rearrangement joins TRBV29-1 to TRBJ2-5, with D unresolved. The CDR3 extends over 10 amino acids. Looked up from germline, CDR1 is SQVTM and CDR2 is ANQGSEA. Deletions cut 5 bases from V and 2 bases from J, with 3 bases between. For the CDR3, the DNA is TGCAGCGTTCGTCAAGAGACCCAGTACTTC. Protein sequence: CSVRQETQYF. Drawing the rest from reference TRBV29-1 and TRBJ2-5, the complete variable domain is SAVISQKPSRDICQRGTSLTIQCQVDSQVTMMFWYRQQPGQSLTLIATANQGSEATYESGFVIDKFPISRPNLTFSTLTVSNMSPEDSSIYLCSVRQETQYFGPGTRLLVL.

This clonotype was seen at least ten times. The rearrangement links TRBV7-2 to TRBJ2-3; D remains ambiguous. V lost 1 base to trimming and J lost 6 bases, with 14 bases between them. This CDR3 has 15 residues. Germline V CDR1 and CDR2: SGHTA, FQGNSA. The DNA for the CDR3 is TGTGCCAGCAGCTTAGGGCCGGATTTATTGGATACGCAGTATTTT. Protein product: CASSLGPDLLDTQYF. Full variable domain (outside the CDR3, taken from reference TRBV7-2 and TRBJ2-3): GAGVSQSPSNKVTEKGKDVELRCDPISGHTALYWYRQSLGQGLEFLIYFQGNSAPDKSGLPSDRFSAERTGGSVSTLTIQRTQQEDSAVYLCASSLGPDLLDTQYFGPGTRLTVL.